A selection of T cell receptor beta chains follows, all from one sample in a study of blood T cell repertoires in COVID-19. Produced via immunoSEQ multiplex PCR; TCRdb's table is partial and in-frame only. This table has about 160,000 clones, 79% appearing once. The sequenced material came from peripheral blood. All receptors derive from a woman aged 55-75 years with COVID-19, enrolled during active disease. Each CDR3 is given with its conserved first and last residue. D genes are given only for firm matches. Part of the rows lack a size; the others show once, few, many or a class for expanded clones.

>TRBJ2-1|TRBD2|many|TRBV5-1
CASTLAGGYNEQFF
TGCGCCAGCACCCTAGCGGGGGGCTACAATGAGCAGTTCTTC
>TRBJ1-1|TRBD1|.|TRBV6-4
CASTDRGVTEAFF
TGTGCCAGCACCGACAGGGGGGTCACTGAAGCTTTCTTT
>TRBJ2-3|TRBD2|.|TRBV9
CASSVGELAGGTDTQYF
TGTGCCAGCAGCGTAGGTGAACTAGCGGGGGGGACAGATACGCAGTATTTT
>TRBJ2-7|.|.|TRBV29-1
CSVGRDKSYEQYF
TGCAGCGTGGGCCGGGACAAATCCTACGAGCAGTACTTC
>TRBJ1-2|TRBD1|.|TRBV4-1
CASSQEFGQDYGYTF
TGCGCCAGCAGCCAGGAGTTCGGACAGGACTATGGCTACACCTTC
>TRBJ1-4|.|.|TRBV10-3
CAISDPSEATNEKLFF
TGTGCCATCAGTGATCCCTCGGAGGCCACTAATGAAAAACTGTTTTTT
>TRBJ2-1|.|.|TRBV19
CASTERAYNEQFF
TGTGCCAGTACCGAGCGGGCCTACAATGAGCAGTTCTTC
>TRBJ2-5|TRBD1|.|TRBV19
CASSIRGQFATQYF
TGTGCCAGTAGTATTAGGGGACAGTTTGCGACCCAGTACTTC
>TRBJ2-1|TRBD2|.|TRBV19
CASSIDLSSGGNEQFF
TGTGCCAGTAGTATAGATCTCTCTAGCGGGGGCAATGAGCAGTTCTTC
>TRBJ2-3|TRBD2|.|TRBV3-1/TRBV3-2
CASSRFRGGVDTQYF
TGTGCCAGCAGCCGATTTCGGGGGGGGGTAGATACGCAGTATTTT
>TRBJ2-1|.|.|TRBV3-1/TRBV3-2
CASSQFSGNSYNEQFF
TGTGCCAGCAGCCAATTTTCGGGGAATAGCTACAATGAGCAGTTCTTC
>TRBJ2-2|.|.|TRBV14
CASSQAYTGELFF
TGTGCCAGCAGCCAGGCCTACACCGGGGAGCTGTTTTTT
>TRBJ1-6|.|.|TRBV19
CASTTTGNSPLHF
TGTGCCAGTACAACTACAGGGAATTCACCCCTCCACTTT
>TRBJ2-7|.|.|TRBV6-2/TRBV6-3
CASSRPRQVPYEQYF
TGTGCCAGCAGCCGACCCCGACAAGTTCCTTACGAGCAGTACTTC
>TRBJ2-1|.|.|TRBV7-9
CASSLGQISYNEQFF
TGTGCCAGCAGCTTAGGACAGATATCCTACAATGAGCAGTTCTTC
>TRBJ1-1|TRBD1|.|TRBV5-4
CASSRAPTGDTEAFF
TGTGCCAGCAGCCGAGCACCAACAGGGGACACTGAAGCTTTCTTT
>TRBJ2-1|TRBD2|.|TRBV19
CASSMSGRALYEQFF
TGTGCCAGTAGTATGAGCGGGAGGGCCCTCTATGAGCAGTTCTTC
>TRBJ2-7|.|.|TRBV11-2
CASSPRGGVGYEQYF
TGTGCCAGCAGCCCACGGGGCGGGGTGGGCTACGAGCAGTACTTC
>TRBJ2-2|TRBD1|.|TRBV27
CASSSTGGANTGELFF
TGTGCCAGCAGTTCAACAGGGGGCGCGAACACCGGGGAGCTGTTTTTT
>TRBJ1-5|TRBD1|.|TRBV28
CASSRSGTGDNQPQHF
TGTGCCAGCAGCCGGTCAGGGACAGGGGACAATCAGCCCCAGCATTTT
>TRBJ1-1|.|.|TRBV3-1/TRBV3-2
CASSPVRNTEAFF
TGTGCCAGCAGCCCCGTGAGGAACACTGAAGCTTTCTTT
>TRBJ2-3|TRBD2|.|TRBV7-2
CASSLGASGGTDTQYF
TGTGCCAGCAGCTTAGGTGCTAGCGGGGGCACAGATACGCAGTATTTT
>TRBJ1-4|.|.|TRBV29-1
CSVVLREKLFF
TGCAGCGTTGTCTTGCGAGAAAAACTGTTTTTT
>TRBJ2-2|.|.|TRBV18
CASSPLTDRTSGELFF
TGTGCCAGCTCACCTTTGACGGACCGAACTAGCGGGGAGCTGTTTTTT
>TRBJ1-1|TRBD1|.|TRBV5-6
CASSPPRDRAPEAFF
TGTGCCAGCAGCCCACCCCGTGACAGGGCGCCTGAAGCTTTCTTT
>TRBJ2-5|.|.|TRBV7-6
CATFRGETQYF
TGTGCCACCTTTCGCGGGGAGACCCAGTACTTC
>TRBJ1-2|.|.|TRBV10-3
CAISESDSRGGYTF
TGTGCCATCAGTGAGTCAGACTCCCGAGGGGGCTACACCTTC
>TRBJ2-3|.|.|TRBV5-1
CASRGRGASTDTQYF
TGCGCCAGCAGGGGCAGGGGAGCTAGCACAGATACGCAGTATTTT
>TRBJ2-6|.|.|TRBV2
CASSSGSGANVLTF
TGTGCCAGCAGTTCAGGCTCTGGGGCCAACGTCCTGACTTTC
>TRBJ1-4|TRBD1|.|TRBV6-5
CASSSYRGTNEKLFF
TGTGCCAGCAGTTCCTACAGGGGTACTAATGAAAAACTGTTTTTT
>TRBJ2-5|.|.|TRBV29-1
CSVEGGLEETQYF
TGCAGCGTTGAGGGTGGACTGGAGGAGACCCAGTACTTC
>TRBJ1-1|.|.|TRBV7-9
CASSLYSSSTEAFF
TGTGCCAGCAGCTTATACAGCAGCAGCACTGAAGCTTTCTTT
>TRBJ2-7|.|.|TRBV9
CASSVAVLPYEQYF
TGTGCCAGCAGCGTAGCTGTACTACCCTACGAGCAGTACTTC
>TRBJ2-3|TRBD2|.|TRBV7-6
CASSLRTSGGDTQYF
TGTGCCAGCAGCCTAAGGACTAGCGGAGGGGATACGCAGTATTTT
>TRBJ1-5|.|.|TRBV6-6
CASSYSVQINQPQHF
TGTGCCAGCAGTTACTCAGTACAAATCAATCAGCCCCAGCATTTT
>TRBJ2-5|TRBD2|.|TRBV19
CASSNPGLAGGRIQYF
TGTGCCAGTAGCAATCCCGGACTAGCGGGAGGTAGAATCCAGTACTTC